Below are 3 T cell receptor beta chains sequenced from a single sample in a study of T cell responses to AZD1222 COVID-19 vaccine. The protocol was immunoSEQ multiplex PCR, while the TCRdb copy is restricted to in-frame clones and leaves out a portion. The table lists around 160,000 clones, 94% of them singletons, with over 4.5% in the top ten. The sequences come from peripheral blood, collected 28 days after the second AZD1222 dose. The source is an adult who received the AZD1222 COVID-19 vaccine.

The J gene is TRBJ2-7, the V gene TRBV10-3; TRBD1 might be the D (6 bases). Trimming took off 7 bases at V and 6 bases at J, with 19 bases between the two ends. Germline V gives CDR1 ENHRY, CDR2 SYGVKD. The CDR3 covers 14 residues. CDR3: CAITGQLVSGEQYF. Here the CDR3 DNA reads TGTGCCATCACTGGACAGCTAGTAAGTGGCGAGCAGTACTTC.

This clone was seen only once. Other DNA sequences in the same sample also yield this CDR3. V usage is TRBV9 and J usage is TRBJ1-2; D gene ambiguous. Germline CDR1 is SGDLS and CDR2 is YYNGEE. The CDR3 is made up of 13 amino acids. V was shortened by 1 base and J by 1 base, with 5 bases between the two germline ends. As DNA, the CDR3 is TGTGCCAGCAGCGTACAGGATAACTATGGCTACACCTTC. This gives the protein CASSVQDNYGYTF.

The chain employs TRBV2 and TRBJ2-1; 13 nucleotides agree with TRBD2. Germline loops: CDR1 SNHLY, CDR2 FYNNEI. The CDR3 sequence is 18 residues long. Trimming took 5 bases from V and 4 from J; bases not matched to a gene: 11. The CDR3 DNA reads TGTGCCAGCAGTTCCTGGGACAGGGGACTAGCGGGGTACAATGAGCAGTTCTTC. Protein: CASSSWDRGLAGYNEQFF. Together with reference TRBV2 and TRBJ2-1, the CDR3 gives the full variable domain: EPEVTQTPSHQVTQMGQEVILRCVPISNHLYFYWYRQILGQKVEFLVSFYNNEISEKSEIFDDQFSVERPDGSNFTLKIRSTKLEDSAMYFCASSSWDRGLAGYNEQFFGPGTRLTVL.